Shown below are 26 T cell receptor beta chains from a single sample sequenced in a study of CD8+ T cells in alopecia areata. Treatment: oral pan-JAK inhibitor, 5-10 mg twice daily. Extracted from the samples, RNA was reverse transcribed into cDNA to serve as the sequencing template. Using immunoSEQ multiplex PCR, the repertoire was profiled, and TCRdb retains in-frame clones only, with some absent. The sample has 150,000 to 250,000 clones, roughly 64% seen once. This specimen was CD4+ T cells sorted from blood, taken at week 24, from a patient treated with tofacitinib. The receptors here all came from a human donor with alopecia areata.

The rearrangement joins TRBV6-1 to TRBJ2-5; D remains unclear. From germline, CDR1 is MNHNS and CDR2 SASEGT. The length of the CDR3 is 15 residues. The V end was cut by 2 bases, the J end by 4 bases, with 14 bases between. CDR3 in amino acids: CASSETRDLSETQYF. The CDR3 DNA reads TGTGCCAGCAGTGAAACAAGGGATCTGTCAGAGACCCAGTACTTC.

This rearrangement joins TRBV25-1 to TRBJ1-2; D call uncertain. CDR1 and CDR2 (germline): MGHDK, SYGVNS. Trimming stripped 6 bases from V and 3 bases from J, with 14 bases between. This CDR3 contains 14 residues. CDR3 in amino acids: CASSDAGSYYGYTF. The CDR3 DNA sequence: TGTGCCAGCAGCGACGCCGGGAGCTACTATGGCTACACCTTC.

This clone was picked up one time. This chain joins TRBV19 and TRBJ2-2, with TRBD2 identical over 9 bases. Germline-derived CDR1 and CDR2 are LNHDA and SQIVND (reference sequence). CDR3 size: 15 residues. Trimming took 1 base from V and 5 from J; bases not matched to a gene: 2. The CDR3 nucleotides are TGTGCCAGTAGTATAGGTGGACTAGCGACCGGGGAGCTGTTTTTT. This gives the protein CASSIGGLATGELFF. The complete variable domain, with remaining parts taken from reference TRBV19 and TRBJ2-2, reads DGGITQSPKYLFRKEGQNVTLSCEQNLNHDAMYWYRQDPGQGLRLIYYSQIVNDFQKGDIAEGYSVSREKKESFPLTVTSAQKNPTAFYLCASSIGGLATGELFFGEGSRLTVL.

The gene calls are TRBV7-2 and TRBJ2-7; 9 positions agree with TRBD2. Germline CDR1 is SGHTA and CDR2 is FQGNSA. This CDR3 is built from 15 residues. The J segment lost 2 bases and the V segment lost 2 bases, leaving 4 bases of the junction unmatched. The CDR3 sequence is CASSLSGGRAYEQYF. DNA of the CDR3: TGTGCCAGCAGCTTAAGCGGGGGGAGGGCCTACGAGCAGTACTTC.

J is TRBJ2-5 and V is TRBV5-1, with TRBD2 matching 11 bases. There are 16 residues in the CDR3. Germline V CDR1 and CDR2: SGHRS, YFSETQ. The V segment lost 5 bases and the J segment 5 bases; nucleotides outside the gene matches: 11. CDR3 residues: CASRGSTSGGQETQYF. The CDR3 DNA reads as TGCGCCAGCAGGGGATCCACTAGCGGGGGTCAGGAGACCCAGTACTTC.

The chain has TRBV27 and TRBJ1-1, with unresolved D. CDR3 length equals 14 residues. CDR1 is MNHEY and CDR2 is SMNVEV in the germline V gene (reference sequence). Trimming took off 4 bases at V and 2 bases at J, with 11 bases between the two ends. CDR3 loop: CASSSGNGNTEAFF. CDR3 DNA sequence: TGTGCCAGCAGTTCTGGCAACGGAAACACTGAAGCTTTCTTT.

This CDR3 is CASSLTSGSTDTQYF. CDR3 coding DNA: TGTGCCAGCAGCTTGACTAGCGGTAGCACAGATACGCAGTATTTT. The chain has TRBV13 and TRBJ2-3, with 9 bases fitting TRBD2. CDR3 length equals 15 residues. In germline, CDR1 is PRHDT, CDR2 FYEKMQ (reference sequence). The V segment lost 3 bases and the J segment 0 bases; nucleotides outside the gene matches: 1.

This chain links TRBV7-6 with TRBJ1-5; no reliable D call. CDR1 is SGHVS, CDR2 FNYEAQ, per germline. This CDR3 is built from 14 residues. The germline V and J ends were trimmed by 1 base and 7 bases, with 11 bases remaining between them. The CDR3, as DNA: TGTGCCAGCAGCTTAGGCGGGCCAGAGCAGCCCCAGCATTTT. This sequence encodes CASSLGGPEQPQHF. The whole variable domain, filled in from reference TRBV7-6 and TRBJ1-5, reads GAGVSQSPRYKVTKRGQDVALRCDPISGHVSLYWYRQALGQGPEFLTYFNYEAQQDKSGLPNDRFSAERPEGSISTLTIQRTEQRDSAMYRCASSLGGPEQPQHFGDGTRLSIL.

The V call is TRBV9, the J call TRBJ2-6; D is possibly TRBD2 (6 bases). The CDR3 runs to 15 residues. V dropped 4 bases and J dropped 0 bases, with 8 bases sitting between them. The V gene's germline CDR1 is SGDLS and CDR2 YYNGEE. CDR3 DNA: TGTGCCAGCAGCCGGAGGGCCTCTGGGGCCAACGTCCTGACTTTC. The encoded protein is CASSRRASGANVLTF. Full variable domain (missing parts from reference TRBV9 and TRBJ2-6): DSGVTQTPKHLITATGQRVTLRCSPRSGDLSVYWYQQSLDQGLQFLIQYYNGEERAKGNILERFSAQQFPDLHSELNLSSLELGDSALYFCASSRRASGANVLTFGAGSRLTVL.

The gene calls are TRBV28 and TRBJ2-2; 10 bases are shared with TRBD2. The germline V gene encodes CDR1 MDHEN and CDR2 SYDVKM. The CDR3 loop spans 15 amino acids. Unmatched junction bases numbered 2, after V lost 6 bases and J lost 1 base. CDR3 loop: CASSLAGENTGELFF. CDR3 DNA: TGTGCCAGCAGCCTAGCGGGAGAGAACACCGGGGAGCTGTTTTTT.

CDR3 in amino acids: CASAGGGSFYGYTF. In nucleotides, the CDR3 is TGTGCCAGCGCCGGGGGGGGTTCCTTCTATGGCTACACCTTC. The J gene is TRBJ1-2, the V gene TRBV6-5, with TRBD1 as a possible D gene (5 bases). V lost 8 bases to trimming and J lost 4 bases, with 17 bases between them. This CDR3 is 14 amino acids long. Looked up from germline, CDR1 is MNHEY and CDR2 is SVGAGI.

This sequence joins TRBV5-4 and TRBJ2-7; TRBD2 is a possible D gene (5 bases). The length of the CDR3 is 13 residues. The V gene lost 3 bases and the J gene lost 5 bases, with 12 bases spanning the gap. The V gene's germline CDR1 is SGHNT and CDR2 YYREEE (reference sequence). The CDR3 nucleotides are TGTGCCAGCAGCTCCTCAACGGGAAACGAGCAGTACTTC. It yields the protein CASSSSTGNEQYF. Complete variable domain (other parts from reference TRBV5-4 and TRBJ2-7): ETGVTQSPTHLIKTRGQQVTLRCSSQSGHNTVSWYQQALGQGPQFIFQYYREEENGRGNFPPRFSGLQFPNYSSELNVNALELDDSALYLCASSSSTGNEQYFGPGTRLTVT.

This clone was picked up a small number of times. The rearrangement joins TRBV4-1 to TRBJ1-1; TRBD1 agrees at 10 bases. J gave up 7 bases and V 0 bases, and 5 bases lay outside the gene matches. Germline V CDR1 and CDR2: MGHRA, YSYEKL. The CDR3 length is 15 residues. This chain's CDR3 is CASSQERQGAGEAFF. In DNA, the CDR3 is TGCGCCAGCAGCCAAGAGCGACAGGGGGCGGGTGAAGCTTTCTTT.

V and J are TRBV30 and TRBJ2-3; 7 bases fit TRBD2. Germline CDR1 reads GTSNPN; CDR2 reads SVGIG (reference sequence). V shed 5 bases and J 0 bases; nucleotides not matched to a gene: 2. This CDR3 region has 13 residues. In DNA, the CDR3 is TGTGCCTGGGGGGAGGGCAGCACAGATACGCAGTATTTT. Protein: CAWGEGSTDTQYF.

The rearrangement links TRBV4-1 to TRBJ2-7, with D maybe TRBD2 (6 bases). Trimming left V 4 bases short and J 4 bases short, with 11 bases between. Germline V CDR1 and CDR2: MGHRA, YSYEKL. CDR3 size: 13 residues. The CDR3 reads CASSLERGYEQYF. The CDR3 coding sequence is TGCGCCAGCAGCCTTGAACGGGGGTACGAGCAGTACTTC.

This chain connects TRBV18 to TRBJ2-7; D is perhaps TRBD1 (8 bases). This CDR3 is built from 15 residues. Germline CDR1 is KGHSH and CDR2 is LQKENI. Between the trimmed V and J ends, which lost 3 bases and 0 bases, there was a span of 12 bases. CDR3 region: CASSPTGGVSYEQYF. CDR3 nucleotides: TGTGCCAGCTCACCTACAGGGGGGGTCTCCTACGAGCAGTACTTC.

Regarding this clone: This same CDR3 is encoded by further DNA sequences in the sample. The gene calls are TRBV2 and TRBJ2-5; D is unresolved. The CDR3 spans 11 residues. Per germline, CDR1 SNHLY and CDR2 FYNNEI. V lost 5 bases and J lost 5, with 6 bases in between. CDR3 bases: TGTGCCAGCAGTTCTCAGGAGACCCAGTACTTC. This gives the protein CASSSQETQYF.

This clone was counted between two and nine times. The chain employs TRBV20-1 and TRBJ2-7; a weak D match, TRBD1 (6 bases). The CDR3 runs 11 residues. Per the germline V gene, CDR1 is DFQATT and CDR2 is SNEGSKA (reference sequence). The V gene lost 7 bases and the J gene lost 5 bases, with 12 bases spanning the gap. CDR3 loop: CSVQYRDEQYF. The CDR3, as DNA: TGCAGTGTCCAGTACAGGGACGAGCAGTACTTC.

DNA of the CDR3: TGTGCCAGCAGCTTAGGATCAGCTTCTAACTATGGCTACACCTTC. The encoded protein is CASSLGSASNYGYTF. The V and J genes are TRBV5-4 and TRBJ1-2; D not resolved. The germline CDR1 and CDR2 sequences are SGHNT and YYREEE (reference sequence). V was shortened by 2 bases and J by 0 bases, with 11 bases between the two germline ends. CDR3 length equals 15 residues.

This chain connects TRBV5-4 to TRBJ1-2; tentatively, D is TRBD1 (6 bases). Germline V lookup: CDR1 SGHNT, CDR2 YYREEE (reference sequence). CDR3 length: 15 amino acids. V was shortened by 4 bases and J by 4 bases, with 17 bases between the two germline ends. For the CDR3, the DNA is TGTGCCAGCAGCCCAGACTCGGGACAAGCCTATGGCTACACCTTC. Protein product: CASSPDSGQAYGYTF.

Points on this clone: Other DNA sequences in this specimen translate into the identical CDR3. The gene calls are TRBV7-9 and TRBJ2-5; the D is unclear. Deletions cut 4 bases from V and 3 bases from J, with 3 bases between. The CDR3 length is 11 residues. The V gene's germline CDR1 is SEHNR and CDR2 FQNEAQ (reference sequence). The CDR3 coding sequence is TGTGCCAGCAGCTCGGAAGAGACCCAGTACTTC. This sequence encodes CASSSEETQYF.

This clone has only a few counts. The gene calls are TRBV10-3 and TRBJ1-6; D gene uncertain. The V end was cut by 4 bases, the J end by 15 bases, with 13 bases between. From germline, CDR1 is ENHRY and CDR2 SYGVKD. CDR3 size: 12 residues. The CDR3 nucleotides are TGTGCCATCAGTGGGGGAAACGGGTTCCTCCACTTT. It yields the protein CAISGGNGFLHF.

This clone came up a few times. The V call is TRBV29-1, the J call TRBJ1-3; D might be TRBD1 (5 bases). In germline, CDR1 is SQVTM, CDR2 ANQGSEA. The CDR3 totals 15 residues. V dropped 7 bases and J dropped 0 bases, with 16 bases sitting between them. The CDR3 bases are TGCAGCGCCCTTGCGGGGACGAGCTCTGGAAACACCATATATTTT. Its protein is CSALAGTSSGNTIYF.

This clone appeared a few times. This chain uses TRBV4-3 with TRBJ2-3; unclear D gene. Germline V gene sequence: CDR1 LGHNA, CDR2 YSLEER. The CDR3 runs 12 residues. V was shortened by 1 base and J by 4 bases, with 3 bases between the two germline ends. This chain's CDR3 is CASSQGADTQYF. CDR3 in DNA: TGCGCCAGCAGCCAAGGGGCAGATACGCAGTATTTT.

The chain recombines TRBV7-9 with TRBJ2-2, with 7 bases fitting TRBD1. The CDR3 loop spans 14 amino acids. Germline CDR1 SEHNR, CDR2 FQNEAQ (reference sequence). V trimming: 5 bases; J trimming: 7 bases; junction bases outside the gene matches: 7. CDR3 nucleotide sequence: TGTGCCAGCAGCCCAGACAGGGCGGTCGGGGAGCTGTTTTTT. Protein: CASSPDRAVGELFF.

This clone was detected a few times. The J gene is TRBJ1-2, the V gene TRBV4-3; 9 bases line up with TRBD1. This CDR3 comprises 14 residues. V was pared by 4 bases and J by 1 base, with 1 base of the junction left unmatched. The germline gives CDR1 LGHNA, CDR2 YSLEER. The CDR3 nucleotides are TGCGCCAGCAGCCGGGACAGGGTTAACTATGGCTACACCTTC. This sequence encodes CASSRDRVNYGYTF.